Listed here are 31 T cell receptor beta chains from one sample, sequenced in a study of blood T cell repertoires in COVID-19. The repertoire was sequenced with immunoSEQ multiplex PCR; TCRdb's copy has only in-frame clones and lacks some. The sample includes about 91,000 clones, about 86% of them seen just once. The sample taken for sequencing was peripheral blood. These receptors all come from a woman in her 70s with acute or convalescent COVID-19.

V gene TRBV18 combines with J gene TRBJ2-3, with TRBD1 as a possible D gene (5 bases). The CDR3 is 15 amino acids. Deletions cut 1 base from V and 3 bases from J, with 11 bases between. Germline CDR1 and CDR2: KGHSH and LQKENI. The CDR3 here is CASSPQGIVTDTQYF. CDR3 nucleotide sequence: TGTGCCAGCTCACCACAGGGGATTGTAACAGATACGCAGTATTTT.

V and J are TRBV18 and TRBJ2-3, with TRBD2 as a possible D gene (6 bases). Looked up from germline, CDR1 is KGHSH and CDR2 is LQKENI. The CDR3 has 18 amino acids. The V end was cut by 6 bases, the J end by 0 bases, with 22 bases between. In nucleotides, the CDR3 is TGTGCCAGCTCGCGACGGGACTTGCTAGCAGCTAGCACAGATACGCAGTATTTT. Translation: CASSRRDLLAASTDTQYF.

J is TRBJ2-1 and V is TRBV28; 9 positions match TRBD1. V was pared by 6 bases and J by 9 bases, with 15 bases of the junction left unmatched. The CDR3 consists of 16 residues. Germline V gives CDR1 MDHEN, CDR2 SYDVKM. CDR3 in DNA: TGTGCCAGCAGCGGAGCCGGGACAGGGTTCAAGGGTGAGCAGTTCTTC. This encodes CASSGAGTGFKGEQFF. Complete variable domain (other parts from reference TRBV28 and TRBJ2-1): DVKVTQSSRYLVKRTGEKVFLECVQDMDHENMFWYRQDPGLGLRLIYFSYDVKMKEKGDIPEGYSVSREKKERFSLILESASTNQTSMYLCASSGAGTGFKGEQFFGPGTRLTVL.

The chain couples TRBV30 to TRBJ2-7; 8 nucleotides line up with TRBD1. The V gene end was trimmed by 3 bases and the J gene end by 3 bases; junction bases not matched to a gene: 7. In germline, CDR1 is GTSNPN, CDR2 SVGIG (reference sequence). This CDR3 region has 14 residues. The CDR3 protein is CAWSGTGTGYEQYF. For the CDR3, the DNA is TGTGCCTGGAGCGGAACAGGGACAGGCTACGAGCAGTACTTC.

The chain has TRBV28 and TRBJ1-5; TRBD1 aligns across 9 bases. V gave up 4 bases and J gave up 4 bases; unmatched junction bases: 2. The CDR3 extends over 14 amino acids. Germline V gene lookup returns CDR1 MDHEN and CDR2 SYDVKM. CDR3 nucleotides: TGTGCCAGCAGTTCCGGACAGGGGAATCAGCCCCAGCATTTT. Translated: CASSSGQGNQPQHF.

This rearrangement joins TRBV19 to TRBJ2-3; possibly TRBD2 for D (6 bases). This CDR3 has 15 amino acids. Germline V gene data show CDR1 as LNHDA and CDR2 as SQIVND (reference sequence). V dropped 0 bases and J dropped 5 bases, with 12 bases sitting between them. CDR3 sequence (DNA): TGTGCCAGTAGTATAGAGTCGACTAGACGAGATACGCAGTATTTT. Translation gives CASSIESTRRDTQYF.

V and J are TRBV7-9 and TRBJ2-5; D might be TRBD1 (6 bases). This CDR3 contains 19 residues. Trimming took off 1 base at V and 1 base at J, with 22 bases between the two ends. Germline V gene lookup returns CDR1 SEHNR and CDR2 FQNEAQ (reference sequence). CDR3 sequence: CASSLGFTGTGSGQETQYF. The CDR3 DNA reads TGTGCCAGCAGCTTAGGTTTTACGGGAACAGGGTCAGGCCAAGAGACCCAGTACTTC.

V gene TRBV2 combines with J gene TRBJ2-3, with D unresolved. Trimming removed 4 bases from V and 0 bases from J, with 11 bases in between. The CDR3 runs 15 residues. CDR1 is SNHLY and CDR2 is FYNNEI in the germline V gene. CDR3 coding DNA: TGTGCCAGCAGTGGTCCTATTCGGAGCACAGATACGCAGTATTTT. This gives the protein CASSGPIRSTDTQYF.

V usage is TRBV2 and J usage is TRBJ2-5; D ambiguous. Trimming stripped 1 base from V and 5 bases from J, with 5 bases between. The CDR3 loop spans 12 amino acids. Germline-derived CDR1 and CDR2 are SNHLY and FYNNEI. The CDR3: CASSEVRETQYF. CDR3 bases: TGTGCCAGCAGTGAAGTCAGGGAGACCCAGTACTTC.

V and J are TRBV13 and TRBJ2-2, with 14 bases that match TRBD2. The germline CDR1 and CDR2 sequences are PRHDT and FYEKMQ (reference sequence). Germline trimming cut 5 bases from V and 0 bases from J; bases unmatched to any gene: 8. The CDR3 runs to 19 residues. CDR3 sequence reads: CASSVGLAGAESNTGELFF. CDR3 in DNA: TGTGCCAGCAGCGTGGGACTAGCGGGAGCGGAATCGAACACCGGGGAGCTGTTTTTT.

V is TRBV5-4 and J is TRBJ2-1; TRBD2 agrees at 9 bases. The CDR3 totals 16 residues. The J segment lost 9 bases and the V segment lost 4 bases, leaving 14 bases of the junction unmatched. Germline-derived CDR1 and CDR2 are SGHNT and YYREEE (reference sequence). CDR3 DNA sequence: TGTGCCAGCAGCCAGGGTCGCGGGAGGGCTAAGGGTGAGCAGTTCTTC. Translation: CASSQGRGRAKGEQFF.

The chain joins TRBV20-1 to TRBJ2-2, with 10 bases fitting TRBD2. CDR3 length: 18 residues. The germline CDR1 and CDR2 sequences are DFQATT and SNEGSKA (reference sequence). V trimming: 3 bases; J trimming: 4 bases; junction bases outside the gene matches: 14. CDR3 sequence reads: CSASPLEREGRGTGELFF. For the CDR3, the DNA is TGCAGTGCTAGTCCCCTTGAGCGGGAGGGCCGCGGCACCGGGGAGCTGTTTTTT.

V gene TRBV7-2 combines with J gene TRBJ1-5; D not resolved. CDR3 size: 16 residues. Germline V gene data show CDR1 as SGHTA and CDR2 as FQGNSA. Trimming cost V 1 base and J 1 base, with 11 bases left between them. CDR3 sequence reads: CASSLGSVVSNQPQHF. The CDR3 DNA follows: TGTGCCAGCAGCTTAGGATCAGTTGTGAGCAATCAGCCCCAGCATTTT.

This sequence joins TRBV2 and TRBJ2-1; 11 bases are shared with TRBD1. CDR3 length: 15 residues. Germline CDR1 SNHLY, CDR2 FYNNEI. J gave up 4 bases and V 6 bases, and 5 bases lay outside the gene matches. In nucleotides, the CDR3 is TGTGCCAGCAGCTCCGGGACAGGGGGTTACAATGAGCAGTTCTTC. Its protein is CASSSGTGGYNEQFF.

The J gene is TRBJ1-2, the V gene TRBV30; D is unclear. There are 14 residues in the CDR3. Germline V gene lookup returns CDR1 GTSNPN and CDR2 SVGIG (reference sequence). V was cut by 0 bases and J by 8 bases, with 16 bases left in between. Here the CDR3 DNA reads TGTGCCTGGAGTGTATGGTCCCCCCCGGGGGGCTACACCTTC. Its protein product is CAWSVWSPPGGYTF.

V usage is TRBV5-1 and J usage is TRBJ1-1; a possible D gene is TRBD1 (5 bases). Germline loops: CDR1 SGHRS, CDR2 YFSETQ. The length of the CDR3 is 15 residues. V was trimmed by 0 bases and J by 0 bases, leaving 9 bases between them. In DNA, the CDR3 is TGCGCCAGCAGCTTGGTTGGGGGGATGAACACTGAAGCTTTCTTT. Translation gives CASSLVGGMNTEAFF.

The gene calls are TRBV29-1 and TRBJ2-5; D perhaps matches TRBD2 (6 bases). CDR1 and CDR2 (germline): SQVTM, ANQGSEA. The ends were cut back, 3 bases at V and 5 bases at J, with 22 bases in the middle. This CDR3 comprises 16 residues. Written as DNA, the CDR3 is TGCAGCGTTGAGGACTGGGCAGAGGCGGGGTGGGAGACCCAGTACTTC. Amino acid sequence: CSVEDWAEAGWETQYF.

This clone was seen only once. The genes are TRBV9 and TRBJ1-4, with 7 nucleotides matching TRBD1. The CDR3 spans 15 residues. The germline V gene has CDR1 SGDLS and CDR2 YYNGEE. V shed 2 bases and J 8 bases; nucleotides not matched to a gene: 9. The CDR3 nucleotides read TGTGCCAGCAGCGTCGATACCGGACAGGACGAAAAACTGTTTTTT. Translated: CASSVDTGQDEKLFF.

V usage is TRBV12-3 or TRBV12-4 and J usage is TRBJ1-3; no clear D gene. The CDR3 contains 13 residues. The ends were cut back, 6 bases at V and 1 base at J, with 7 bases in the middle. The CDR3 here is CASSRGSGNTIYF. CDR3 DNA: TGTGCCAGCAGCCGAGGGTCTGGAAACACCATATATTTT.

This sequence joins TRBV10-3 and TRBJ2-1; 10 bases agree with TRBD2. The trim removed 3 bases at V and 3 bases at J, leaving 2 bases unmatched. The germline V gene has CDR1 ENHRY and CDR2 SYGVKD. The CDR3 covers 15 residues. The CDR3 region is CAISEPSGGYNEQFF. The DNA for the CDR3 is TGTGCCATCAGTGAACCTAGCGGGGGCTACAATGAGCAGTTCTTC.

This chain links TRBV6-5 with TRBJ2-1, with D possibly TRBD2 on 6 matching bases. The CDR3 length is 15 residues. Germline assignment: CDR1 MNHEY and CDR2 SVGAGI. V was shortened by 7 bases and J by 5 bases, with 18 bases between the two germline ends. The CDR3 nucleotides read TGTGCCAGCAAAAAGGGCCCGGGAGAGAACAATGAGCAGTTCTTC. This sequence encodes CASKKGPGENNEQFF.

The chain recombines TRBV29-1 with TRBJ1-1; TRBD1 matches 8 bases. CDR1 and CDR2 (germline): SQVTM, ANQGSEA. J lost 7 bases, V lost 6 bases, and 7 bases had no gene match. The CDR3 consists of 12 residues. CDR3 amino acids: CSVGPGQGEAFF. CDR3 in DNA: TGCAGCGTGGGACCCGGACAGGGTGAAGCTTTCTTT.

The rearrangement uses TRBV5-5 and TRBJ1-2; 10 bases match TRBD1. Trimming at V came to 3 bases and at J to 5 bases, leaving 4 bases not matched to a gene. The germline V gene encodes CDR1 SGHKS and CDR2 YYEKEE (reference sequence). CDR3 length equals 14 residues. The CDR3 coding sequence is TGTGCCAGCAGCTCAGGGACAGGGGCATATGGCTACACCTTC. Its translation: CASSSGTGAYGYTF.

The chain recombines TRBV24-1 with TRBJ1-5, with a weak D call TRBD1 (5 bases). The CDR3 totals 15 residues. Per germline, CDR1 KGHDR and CDR2 SFDVKD. Deletions cut 4 bases from V and 3 bases from J, with 12 bases between. The CDR3 DNA follows: TGTGCCACCAGTGACCGGACAACTCCCAATCAGCCCCAGCATTTT. Amino acid sequence: CATSDRTTPNQPQHF.

This chain connects TRBV2 to TRBJ1-4; TRBD1 agrees at 10 bases. The CDR3 is 18 residues long. Germline V gene sequence: CDR1 SNHLY, CDR2 FYNNEI. Unmatched junction bases numbered 13, after V lost 7 bases and J lost 2 bases. This chain's CDR3 is CASKYSGQGFLTNEKLFF. DNA of the CDR3: TGTGCCAGCAAATACTCGGGACAGGGGTTCCTTACTAATGAAAAACTGTTTTTT. The full variable domain, completed using reference TRBV2 and TRBJ1-4, is EPEVTQTPSHQVTQMGQEVILRCVPISNHLYFYWYRQILGQKVEFLVSFYNNEISEKSEIFDDQFSVERPDGSNFTLKIRSTKLEDSAMYFCASKYSGQGFLTNEKLFFGSGTQLSVL.

The V gene is TRBV11-2, the J gene TRBJ2-2; 12 bases line up with TRBD1. V dropped 7 bases and J dropped 7; count of bases not matched to a gene: 7. This CDR3 has 15 amino acids. Germline V gives CDR1 SGHAT, CDR2 FQNNGV. CDR3 coding DNA: TGTGCCAGCACCCGGGACAGGGGGCAGTACGGGGAGCTGTTTTTT. It codes for CASTRDRGQYGELFF.

This chain links TRBV19 with TRBJ2-3; D unresolved. This CDR3 has 14 amino acids. Germline V lookup: CDR1 LNHDA, CDR2 SQIVND (reference sequence). The V and J ends lost 4 bases and 4 bases respectively, with 12 bases between them. The chain's CDR3 is CASSKTYRADTQYF. The CDR3 DNA sequence: TGTGCCAGTAGTAAGACGTACCGGGCAGATACGCAGTATTTT.

The chain uses TRBV15 and TRBJ1-5; 7 bases match TRBD1. Germline loops: CDR1 LNHNV, CDR2 YYDKDF (reference sequence). The length of the CDR3 is 15 residues. J lost 7 bases, V lost 5 bases, and 11 bases had no gene match. The CDR3 sequence is CATSGGSGGQQPQHF. CDR3 sequence (DNA): TGTGCCACCAGCGGCGGGTCAGGGGGTCAACAGCCCCAGCATTTT.

The rearrangement links TRBV7-8 to TRBJ1-5, with 8 nucleotides matching TRBD1. V dropped 4 bases and J dropped 7; count of bases not matched to a gene: 3. In germline, CDR1 is SGHVS, CDR2 FQNEAQ. The CDR3 loop spans 13 amino acids. Written as DNA, the CDR3 is TGTGCCAGCAGCTCGGACAGGGAACAGCCCCAGCATTTT. Its protein product is CASSSDREQPQHF.

The chain has TRBV5-1 and TRBJ1-4; 10 nucleotides align to TRBD1. The germline CDR1 and CDR2 sequences are SGHRS and YFSETQ. Trimming removed 0 bases from V and 7 bases from J; junction bases left unmatched: 3. The CDR3 is made up of 15 amino acids. CDR3 in amino acids: CASSLEGTGAEKLFF. The DNA of the CDR3 is TGCGCCAGCAGCTTGGAAGGGACAGGGGCTGAAAAACTGTTTTTT.

V usage is TRBV5-4 and J usage is TRBJ1-2; D is unresolved. Trimming removed 2 bases from V and 2 bases from J, with 7 bases in between. Germline V gives CDR1 SGHNT, CDR2 YYREEE (reference sequence). This CDR3 is built from 13 residues. CDR3 region: CASSFDTNYGYTF. CDR3 coding DNA: TGTGCCAGCAGCTTTGACACCAACTATGGCTACACCTTC.